Included here is one TCR beta chain sequence, with context. Its target is unknown. CDR3 length: 14 residues. The V gene's germline CDR1 is LNHDA and CDR2 SQIVND (reference sequence). Trimming left V 1 base short and J 6 bases short, with 9 bases between. This sample is drawn from a study of T cell repertoires and HLA-DP antigens. Study in general: CD4+ T cells were cocultured with HeLa cells expressing HLA-DP. Average DNA input: around 200 ng for CD137+CD4+ sorts, approximately 1,100 ng pre-culture. General study points: Against both alloantigens, CD137+ clonality was similar, 0.3 to 0.4.

Some clones are missing from TCRdb's copy, which holds only in-frame ones; the method was immunoSEQ multiplex PCR. This repertoire shows over 100,000 clones, 90% to 95% found once; its top ten account for around 0.3%. Purity of the untouched CD4+ T cells was 95% to 98%. This receptor was obtained from a woman under 30 in good health and CMV-seronegative. The rearrangement uses TRBV19 and TRBJ2-2; D is uncertain. Input material: CD4+ T cells from PBMCs. The CDR3 coding sequence is TGTGCCAGTAGTATAGTAACCCTTGCCGGGGAGCTGTTTTTT. Translation gives CASSIVTLAGELFF.